The 24 T cell receptor beta chains listed next were all sequenced from one sample in a study of blood T cell repertoires in COVID-19. Measured with immunoSEQ multiplex PCR; TCRdb has only the in-frame clones, and not every one. The sample lists some 200,000 clones, approximately 80% occurring once. The sequencing sample was made of PBMCs or T cells enriched from blood (not recorded which). These receptors all stem from a woman in her fifties or sixties with acute COVID-19.

This rearrangement joins TRBV11-3 to TRBJ1-6; TRBD1 is a possible D gene (6 bases). The ends were cut back, 2 bases at V and 7 bases at J, with 9 bases in the middle. Germline loops: CDR1 SGHNT, CDR2 YENEEA. CDR3 length: 14 amino acids. CDR3 bases: TGTGCCAGCAGCTTACAGGGGAAGAATTCACCCCTCCACTTT. This translates into CASSLQGKNSPLHF.

The V and J genes are TRBV7-9 and TRBJ1-2; no firm D call. The CDR3 has 14 amino acids. Germline V lookup: CDR1 SEHNR, CDR2 FQNEAQ (reference sequence). The germline V and J ends were trimmed by 1 base and 10 bases, with 16 bases remaining between them. The CDR3 reads CASSLVGRVEPYTF. The CDR3 DNA reads as TGTGCCAGCAGCTTAGTAGGGCGGGTTGAGCCCTACACCTTC.

The rearrangement links TRBV5-1 to TRBJ1-6, with a possible D match to TRBD1 (6 bases). CDR3 length equals 17 residues. Germline CDR1 SGHRS, CDR2 YFSETQ. Trimming removed 1 base from V and 6 bases from J, with 17 bases in between. The CDR3 reads CASSLTFTGGANSPLHF. CDR3 DNA: TGCGCCAGCAGCTTGACCTTTACTGGGGGGGCTAATTCACCCCTCCACTTT.

This clone was counted many times. The chain joins TRBV5-1 to TRBJ1-2; 7 bases map to TRBD1. Germline loops: CDR1 SGHRS, CDR2 YFSETQ. This CDR3 is 15 amino acids long. The ends lost 4 bases at V and 3 bases at J; junction bases unmatched: 9. CDR3 in DNA: TGCGCCAGCAGCCAAATAGGGACAGAGGACTATGGCTACACCTTC. It is translated as CASSQIGTEDYGYTF.

The chain recombines TRBV7-9 with TRBJ2-3; tentatively, D is TRBD2 (6 bases). V lost 4 bases and J 6 bases, leaving 17 bases between the germline ends. This CDR3 has 15 residues. Germline loops: CDR1 SEHNR, CDR2 FQNEAQ (reference sequence). CDR3 bases: TGTGCCAGCAGCTCCTGGGGGGACTCCGCCGATACGCAGTATTTT. Amino acids: CASSSWGDSADTQYF. The variable domain in full, with the rest retrieved from reference TRBV7-9 and TRBJ2-3, is DTGVSQNPRHKITKRGQNVTFRCDPISEHNRLYWYRQTLGQGPEFLTYFQNEAQLEKSRLLSDRFSAERPKGSFSTLEIQRTEQGDSAMYLCASSSWGDSADTQYFGPGTRLTVL.

The chain carries TRBV28 and TRBJ2-4; 7 bases align to TRBD2. Per the germline V gene, CDR1 is MDHEN and CDR2 is SYDVKM. The J segment lost 8 bases and the V segment lost 1 base, leaving 11 bases of the junction unmatched. The CDR3 runs to 16 residues. As DNA, the CDR3 is TGTGCCAGCAGTTTATTGGTCGAGGGCGGGGGAGACATTCAGTACTTC. Its translation is CASSLLVEGGGDIQYF.

This clone was seen a handful of times. The rearrangement links TRBV19 to TRBJ1-5; the match to TRBD1 covers 11 bases. The CDR3 has 16 amino acids. After removal of 6 bases from V and 1 base from J, the junction contained 5 bases not matched to a gene. Germline CDR1 reads LNHDA; CDR2 reads SQIVND (reference sequence). CDR3 coding DNA: TGTGCCAGTAGAGGACAGGGGGCTTTGAGCAATCAGCCCCAGCATTTT. Its protein is CASRGQGALSNQPQHF.

The chain couples TRBV6-2 or TRBV6-3 to TRBJ2-5, with D possibly TRBD2 on 5 matching bases. The CDR3 covers 15 residues. V lost 5 bases and J lost 2, with 15 bases in between. Looked up from germline, CDR1 is MNHEY and CDR2 is SVGEGT. The CDR3 bases are TGTGCCAGCAGTATCCCCCGGACTCCTCAAGAGACCCAGTACTTC. It translates to CASSIPRTPQETQYF.

This clone appeared a single time. The rearrangement links TRBV9 to TRBJ1-2; TRBD1 matches at 9 bases. The CDR3 is 16 amino acids. Germline CDR1 is SGDLS and CDR2 is YYNGEE. Trimming cost V 0 bases and J 5 bases; bases outside gene matches: 8. The CDR3 reads CASSVGWGQGTYGYTF. CDR3 DNA: TGTGCCAGCAGCGTAGGGTGGGGACAGGGCACTTATGGCTACACCTTC.

The CDR3 is CASSGQSFNQPQHF. CDR3 in DNA: TGTGCCAGTAGTGGGCAGAGCTTCAATCAGCCCCAGCATTTT. The genes are TRBV19 and TRBJ1-5, with D hard to call. Trimming took 5 bases from V and 3 from J, leaving 11 bases between them. CDR1 and CDR2 (germline): LNHDA, SQIVND (reference sequence). The CDR3 is 14 residues long.

This clone was counted between two and nine times. V is TRBV4-3 and J is TRBJ2-3; the match to TRBD2 covers 12 bases. Germline trimming cut 4 bases from V and 2 bases from J; bases unmatched to any gene: 4. There are 16 residues in the CDR3. Per germline, CDR1 LGHNA and CDR2 YSLEER. CDR3 residues: CASSLTSGGATDTQYF. CDR3 in DNA: TGCGCCAGCAGCCTGACTAGCGGGGGAGCCACAGATACGCAGTATTTT.

The V and J genes are TRBV6-1 and TRBJ2-3; D perhaps matches TRBD2 (6 bases). Germline V lookup: CDR1 MNHNS, CDR2 SASEGT. Trimming cost V 2 bases and J 2 bases, with 17 bases left between them. The CDR3 is made up of 17 amino acids. The CDR3 sequence: CASSENLVGGPTDTQYF. The CDR3 coding sequence is TGTGCCAGCAGTGAAAACTTGGTGGGAGGCCCCACAGATACGCAGTATTTT.

V gene TRBV11-3 combines with J gene TRBJ2-7; D is ambiguous. The germline gives CDR1 SGHNT, CDR2 YENEEA. Trimming pared 0 bases from V and 2 bases from J, leaving 5 bases between. The CDR3 is made up of 13 amino acids. The CDR3 sequence: CASSLESAYEQYF. DNA for the CDR3: TGTGCCAGCAGCTTAGAGTCGGCCTACGAGCAGTACTTC.

This clone was detected only a few times. The V gene is TRBV7-3, the J gene TRBJ2-1; 8 nucleotides agree with TRBD2. Per germline, CDR1 SGHTA and CDR2 FQGTGA. V gave up 5 bases and J gave up 5 bases; unmatched junction bases: 14. The CDR3 totals 17 residues. The CDR3 nucleotides are TGTGCCAGCAGCCCAGGGTGGGGGACTAGGAGAAACAATGAGCAGTTCTTC. It encodes CASSPGWGTRRNNEQFF.

The chain joins TRBV7-2 to TRBJ2-3; no firm D call. CDR1 is SGHTA, CDR2 FQGNSA, per germline. The CDR3 spans 14 residues. With 5 bases removed from V and 0 bases from J, the gap between germline ends came to 9 bases. The CDR3 nucleotides read TGTGCCAGCAGCCTTCCGGGTAGCACAGATACGCAGTATTTT. Its protein product is CASSLPGSTDTQYF.

V gene TRBV19 combines with J gene TRBJ2-2; TRBD1 matches 11 bases. This CDR3 contains 14 residues. Germline lookup yields CDR1 LNHDA and CDR2 SQIVND (reference sequence). J lost 3 bases, V lost 6 bases, and 0 bases had no gene match. CDR3 amino acids: CASRGQGDTGELFF. CDR3 in DNA: TGTGCCAGTAGGGGACAGGGGGACACCGGGGAGCTGTTTTTT.

The V gene is TRBV5-4, the J gene TRBJ2-7; D may correspond to TRBD1 or TRBD2 (6 bases each). Looked up from germline, CDR1 is SGHNT and CDR2 is YYREEE (reference sequence). The CDR3 has 14 residues. Trimming pared 4 bases from V and 3 bases from J, leaving 14 bases between. The CDR3 sequence is CASSMAGHFYEQYF. The CDR3 DNA is TGTGCCAGCAGCATGGCGGGACATTTCTACGAGCAGTACTTC.

This clone was observed a single time. The gene calls are TRBV5-8 and TRBJ2-1; D perhaps matches TRBD1 (6 bases). Germline V gives CDR1 SGHTS, CDR2 YDEGEE. The length of the CDR3 is 14 residues. V lost 1 base to trimming and J lost 7 bases, with 12 bases between them. CDR3 DNA: TGTGCCAGCAGCTTGACAGGGTTAAGAAATGAGCAGTTCTTC. This codes for CASSLTGLRNEQFF.

This sequence joins TRBV6-5 and TRBJ1-2, with D uncertain. CDR3 length: 15 residues. Trimming left V 2 bases short and J 2 bases short, with 12 bases between. Germline V CDR1 and CDR2: MNHEY, SVGAGI. In DNA form, the CDR3 reads TGTGCCAGCAGTTACGGGCGGGCCGCGAACTATGGCTACACCTTC. Its protein is CASSYGRAANYGYTF.

This clone showed up just a few times. The chain has TRBV7-2 and TRBJ2-5; TRBD2 agrees at 10 bases. J lost 4 bases, V lost 3 bases, and 11 bases had no gene match. The germline V gene has CDR1 SGHTA and CDR2 FQGNSA. This CDR3 spans 17 amino acids. CDR3 protein: CASSLKAGGKVGETQYF. The CDR3 nucleotides read TGTGCCAGCAGCTTGAAAGCGGGAGGGAAAGTGGGAGAGACCCAGTACTTC.

This clone was detected many times. The chain uses TRBV19 and TRBJ2-1; D is perhaps TRBD2 (7 bases). Per the germline V gene, CDR1 is LNHDA and CDR2 is SQIVND (reference sequence). This CDR3 is 15 amino acids long. Trimming cost V 9 bases and J 4 bases, with 19 bases left between them. The CDR3 loop reads CASGDTSGGYNEQFF. As DNA, the CDR3 is TGTGCCAGCGGGGACACTTCGGGAGGTTACAATGAGCAGTTCTTC.

This chain connects TRBV3-1 (or the pseudogene TRBV3-2) to TRBJ2-7; a possible D gene is TRBD1 (6 bases). The ends were cut back, 0 bases at V and 0 bases at J, with 15 bases in the middle. Germline loops: CDR1 LGHDT, CDR2 YNNKEL (reference sequence). The CDR3 sequence is 17 residues long. The CDR3 here is CASSQDRAGTNSYEQYF. CDR3 nucleotide sequence: TGTGCCAGCAGCCAAGATCGGGCAGGGACAAACTCCTACGAGCAGTACTTC.

This chain links TRBV28 with TRBJ2-3, with 10 bases aligning to TRBD2. From germline, CDR1 is MDHEN and CDR2 SYDVKM. The CDR3 extends over 16 amino acids. V lost 7 bases and J lost 6; bases outside the gene matches: 13. CDR3 amino acids: CASTSMLAGVSDTQYF. The CDR3 nucleotides are TGTGCCAGCACATCTATGCTAGCGGGAGTCTCGGATACGCAGTATTTT.

The chain combines TRBV25-1 with TRBJ1-1, with TRBD1 matching over 7 bases. V shed 3 bases and J 1 base; nucleotides not matched to a gene: 5. Germline CDR1 MGHDK, CDR2 SYGVNS. The CDR3 is 15 amino acids. CDR3 sequence (DNA): TGTGCCAGCAGTGAGAGACAGGGTGGGAACACTGAAGCTTTCTTT. Translation: CASSERQGGNTEAFF.